Sequencing of this TCR beta chain was carried out in a study of T cells in Graves' hyperthyroidism and ophthalmopathy. Germline trimming cut 6 bases from V and 2 bases from J; bases unmatched to any gene: 12. In germline, CDR1 is MNHNS, CDR2 SASEGT. The CDR3 is 16 residues long. Each diagnosis drew on symptoms, thyroxine, TRAb, thyroid ultrasound and orbital computed tomography findings. This clonotype was counted between two and nine times. From RNA transcripts, TCR beta CDR3 regions were amplified. A set of HTBI primers served as the primers for a first-round RT-PCR of the TCR CDR3. Using its own MiXCR run on the multiplex PCR reads, TCRdb lists one record per CDR3 protein. The table lists approximately 640,000 distinct CDR3 sequences, around 15% of them singletons, with approximately 3.8% in the top ten.

This sequence was found in a woman aged 30 to 39 with Graves' hyperthyroidism. Sequencing was done on a sample of blood. This chain links TRBV6-1 with TRBJ2-7, with 8 bases matching TRBD2. This CDR3 reads CASSPGRSGSPYEQYF. The CDR3 DNA reads TGTGCCAGCAGCCCCGGTAGGAGCGGGAGTCCCTACGAGCAGTACTTC.